The next 30 T cell receptor beta chains were all read from a single sample in a study of blood T cell repertoires in COVID-19. Using immunoSEQ multiplex PCR, the repertoire was profiled, and TCRdb retains in-frame clones only, with some absent. This table holds about 140,000 clones, 70% to 90% found once. Sequencing was carried out using peripheral blood. Every receptor here comes from a woman in her sixties with acute or convalescent COVID-19.

The chain recombines TRBV29-1 with TRBJ2-3; D may be TRBD2 (6 bases). Germline assignment: CDR1 SQVTM and CDR2 ANQGSEA. This CDR3 is 14 amino acids long. With 5 bases removed from V and 0 bases from J, the gap between germline ends came to 12 bases. CDR3 sequence: CSVRSGSSTDTQYF. The CDR3, as DNA: TGCAGCGTTCGTAGCGGATCTAGCACAGATACGCAGTATTTT.

The V call is TRBV7-2, the J call TRBJ1-1, with D maybe TRBD1 (6 bases). Germline CDR1 SGHTA, CDR2 FQGNSA. The CDR3 sequence is 14 residues long. Trimming left V 5 bases short and J 2 bases short, with 12 bases between. CDR3 DNA: TGTGCCAGCAGCATCCTACAGGGAAACACTGAAGCTTTCTTT. It specifies CASSILQGNTEAFF.

This rearrangement joins TRBV12-5 to TRBJ2-5, with 8 bases lining up with TRBD1. The CDR3 length is 13 residues. J was trimmed by 5 bases and V by 5 bases; bases with no gene match: 4. CDR1 and CDR2 (germline): LGHNT, FRNRAP. CDR3 protein: CASGVTGAETQYF. The CDR3 nucleotides read TGTGCTAGTGGTGTGACAGGGGCCGAGACCCAGTACTTC.

The chain links TRBV5-8 to TRBJ1-2; D is uncertain. The CDR3 has 13 residues. Per the germline V gene, CDR1 is SGHTS and CDR2 is YDEGEE. The germline V and J ends were trimmed by 4 bases and 1 base, with 8 bases remaining between them. DNA for the CDR3: TGTGCCAGCAGCCACTCAAATAACTATGGCTACACCTTC. It specifies CASSHSNNYGYTF. The complete variable domain, with remaining parts taken from reference TRBV5-8 and TRBJ1-2, reads EAGVTQSPTHLIKTRGQQATLRCSPISGHTSVYWYQQALGLGLQFLLWYDEGEERNRGNFPPRFSGRQFPNYSSELNVNALELEDSALYLCASSHSNNYGYTFGSGTRLTVV.

The rearrangement uses TRBV19 and TRBJ2-6, with 7 bases matching TRBD2. The germline V gene has CDR1 LNHDA and CDR2 SQIVND (reference sequence). With V trimmed by 3 bases and J by 0 bases, 5 bases remained unmatched. This CDR3 spans 17 amino acids. The CDR3 DNA follows: TGTGCCAGTAGTATGGGGGGGAGGATCTCTGGGGCCAACGTCCTGACTTTC. It is translated as CASSMGGRISGANVLTF.

The chain combines TRBV4-3 with TRBJ1-2, with D possibly being TRBD1 (6 bases). Trimming took 0 bases from V and 3 from J, leaving 14 bases between them. The CDR3 extends over 16 amino acids. Germline V lookup: CDR1 LGHNA, CDR2 YSLEER. The CDR3 region is CASSQDSGGRDYGYTF. DNA of the CDR3: TGCGCCAGCAGCCAAGATTCCGGGGGGCGCGACTATGGCTACACCTTC.

The gene calls are TRBV18 and TRBJ2-7; 8 bases line up with TRBD1. The trim removed 2 bases at V and 2 bases at J, leaving 2 bases unmatched. The CDR3 has 14 residues. Germline V gene lookup returns CDR1 KGHSH and CDR2 LQKENI. In DNA, the CDR3 is TGTGCCAGCTCACCAGAGACAGGGGCCTACGAGCAGTACTTC. This translates into CASSPETGAYEQYF.

The chain has TRBV28 and TRBJ1-1; a possible D gene is TRBD1 (6 bases). Germline loops: CDR1 MDHEN, CDR2 SYDVKM. The germline V and J ends were trimmed by 4 bases and 11 bases, with 11 bases remaining between them. This CDR3 is 11 amino acids long. Here the CDR3 reads CASSSGDRAFF. The CDR3, as DNA: TGTGCCAGCAGTTCAGGGGACCGGGCTTTCTTT.

The chain has TRBV4-1 and TRBJ2-3; 9 bases are a match to TRBD2. The germline V gene has CDR1 MGHRA and CDR2 YSYEKL. This CDR3 contains 18 residues. After removal of 0 bases from V and 1 base from J, the junction contained 8 bases not matched to a gene. CDR3 residues: CASSQDLEERGGTDTQYF. The CDR3 DNA follows: TGCGCCAGCAGCCAAGACCTTGAGGAGCGGGGGGGCACAGATACGCAGTATTTT.

This clone is a singleton in its sample. The chain joins TRBV6-6 to TRBJ1-2, with no clear D. The V end lost 8 bases, the J end lost 0 bases, and 19 bases lay between the germline ends. CDR3 length equals 16 residues. CDR1 and CDR2 from the germline V gene are MNHNY and SVGAGI (reference sequence). The DNA for the CDR3 is TGTGCCAGCGCGACTTATACCGGAACGTCTAACTATGGCTACACCTTC. As protein: CASATYTGTSNYGYTF.

J is TRBJ1-3 and V is TRBV7-2; a weak D match, TRBD1 (6 bases). This CDR3 region has 17 residues. The germline V gene encodes CDR1 SGHTA and CDR2 FQGNSA. Trimming shortened V by 1 base and J by 0 bases, and 13 bases separated the two germline ends. CDR3 nucleotides: TGTGCCAGCAGCTTAGTAGGGCAGGGGTTCTCTGGAAACACCATATATTTT. Residues: CASSLVGQGFSGNTIYF.

This clone was counted once. The genes are TRBV9 and TRBJ2-7; 7 positions agree with TRBD2. Germline V lookup: CDR1 SGDLS, CDR2 YYNGEE. The CDR3 sequence is 19 residues long. After removal of 0 bases from V and 0 bases from J, the junction contained 15 bases not matched to a gene. In DNA form, the CDR3 reads TGTGCCAGCAGCGTAGCTTCTTATCCGAGCGGGGATACCTCCTACGAGCAGTACTTC. Translated, it gives CASSVASYPSGDTSYEQYF.

The chain carries TRBV7-9 and TRBJ2-5; D unclear. The CDR3 loop spans 15 amino acids. Per germline, CDR1 SEHNR and CDR2 FQNEAQ (reference sequence). V lost 2 bases, J lost 1 base, and 11 bases lay in between. This chain's CDR3 is CASSLLSPSQETQYF. CDR3 DNA sequence: TGTGCCAGCAGCTTACTGAGCCCAAGCCAAGAGACCCAGTACTTC.

V is TRBV28 and J is TRBJ1-2; D may be TRBD1 (6 bases). Germline V lookup: CDR1 MDHEN, CDR2 SYDVKM. The CDR3 totals 16 residues. V lost 2 bases and J 2 bases, leaving 15 bases between the germline ends. CDR3 loop: CASSLGGLRGNYGYTF. The CDR3 nucleotides are TGTGCCAGCAGTTTAGGGGGTCTGAGGGGGAACTATGGCTACACCTTC.

This clone has just a few counts. V is TRBV28 and J is TRBJ1-2, with TRBD1 identical over 9 bases. Trimming removed 3 bases from V and 2 bases from J; junction bases left unmatched: 4. In germline, CDR1 is MDHEN, CDR2 SYDVKM. The CDR3 totals 15 residues. The CDR3 bases are TGTGCCAGCAGTTTGTGGACAGGGGACAACTATGGCTACACCTTC. Its translation is CASSLWTGDNYGYTF.

CDR3 nucleotides: TGTGCCAGCAGCCGCGACAGGCAAGAGACCCAGTACTTC. Its protein is CASSRDRQETQYF. The chain uses TRBV11-2 and TRBJ2-5; D may be TRBD1 (6 bases). V shed 5 bases and J shed 2 bases, with 9 bases lying between them. Germline V gene sequence: CDR1 SGHAT, CDR2 FQNNGV. This CDR3 spans 13 amino acids.

This clone occurred once. V is TRBV10-3 and J is TRBJ1-2; 8 bases align to TRBD1. J was trimmed by 0 bases and V by 8 bases; bases with no gene match: 2. Per the germline V gene, CDR1 is ENHRY and CDR2 is SYGVKD. The CDR3 covers 13 residues. CDR3 loop: CAIGQGTNYGYTF. In nucleotides, the CDR3 is TGTGCCATCGGACAGGGAACTAACTATGGCTACACCTTC.

V is TRBV7-9 and J is TRBJ2-5, with a weak D call TRBD1 (5 bases). This CDR3 contains 15 residues. Germline V gene sequence: CDR1 SEHNR, CDR2 FQNEAQ (reference sequence). V lost 5 bases and J 4 bases, leaving 17 bases between the germline ends. This CDR3 reads CASSLRSGAGETQYF. CDR3 nucleotide sequence: TGTGCCAGCAGCCTACGGTCTGGGGCAGGAGAGACCCAGTACTTC.

A remark on this clone: Compared with germline, one end of the junction differs, possibly owing to a read error. Other DNA sequences in this sample translate to the same CDR3. The V gene is TRBV5-1, the J gene TRBJ1-5; 11 nucleotides match TRBD1. The CDR3 has 14 amino acids. Per the germline V gene, CDR1 is SGHRS and CDR2 is YFSETQ. The CDR3 DNA reads TGCGCCAGCAGTTTGGGACAGGGGGAACAGCCCCAGCATTTT. Its protein is CASSLGQGEQPQHF.

This chain uses TRBV24-1 with TRBJ2-5, with 9 bases that match TRBD2. V lost 9 bases to trimming and J lost 5 bases; unmatched junction nucleotides: 15. Germline V gives CDR1 KGHDR, CDR2 SFDVKD. The length of the CDR3 is 16 residues. CDR3 loop: CATALRARGGRETQYF. DNA for the CDR3: TGTGCCACCGCGCTTAGGGCGCGGGGGGGCCGGGAGACCCAGTACTTC.

This chain joins TRBV29-1 and TRBJ2-7; 10 positions match TRBD1. Losses at the gene ends were 4 bases for V and 4 bases for J; bases not matched to a gene: 13. Germline V gene sequence: CDR1 SQVTM, CDR2 ANQGSEA. CDR3 size: 16 residues. The CDR3 reads CSVGGPGQGIGYEQYF. The CDR3 DNA is TGCAGCGTTGGTGGACCGGGACAGGGGATCGGTTACGAGCAGTACTTC.

The chain joins TRBV25-1 to TRBJ2-7; TRBD1 might be the D (7 bases). The V gene's germline CDR1 is MGHDK and CDR2 SYGVNS. The CDR3 totals 17 residues. Trimming left V 1 base short and J 7 bases short, with 23 bases between. CDR3 in DNA: TGTGCCAGCAGTGAATTTGGCTCAGGGGGGAACCTAGAGGAGCAGTACTTC. Translation: CASSEFGSGGNLEEQYF.

V and J are TRBV4-3 and TRBJ2-1; TRBD2 aligns across 10 bases. Germline CDR1 LGHNA, CDR2 YSLEER. V shed 0 bases and J 3 bases; nucleotides not matched to a gene: 11. The CDR3 has 19 residues. The CDR3 DNA reads TGCGCCAGCAGCCAAGAATCAGCGGGGGGGCCGTTTGGCTACAATGAGCAGTTCTTC. It encodes CASSQESAGGPFGYNEQFF.

V usage is TRBV5-1 and J usage is TRBJ2-3; tentatively, D is TRBD2 (5 bases). CDR1 is SGHRS, CDR2 YFSETQ, per germline. V gave up 2 bases and J gave up 6 bases, with 16 bases separating them. The CDR3 is 15 amino acids. CDR3 sequence reads: CASSFPFAGRDTQYF. CDR3 bases: TGCGCCAGCAGCTTCCCCTTTGCGGGCCGGGATACGCAGTATTTT.

The count of this clone is one. The chain joins TRBV5-1 to TRBJ2-3; D is perhaps TRBD1 (5 bases). The germline gives CDR1 SGHRS, CDR2 YFSETQ. The ends were cut back, 4 bases at V and 5 bases at J, with 23 bases in the middle. CDR3 length: 17 amino acids. Here the CDR3 reads CASSVGGNLAGIDTQYF. The CDR3 coding sequence is TGCGCCAGCAGCGTGGGCGGTAATTTGGCAGGGATAGATACGCAGTATTTT.

The genes are TRBV7-9 and TRBJ1-2; tentative D call: TRBD1 (6 bases). CDR3 length: 18 residues. CDR1 SEHNR and CDR2 FQNEAQ come from the germline V gene (reference sequence). Deletions cut 4 bases from V and 5 bases from J, with 26 bases between. In DNA, the CDR3 is TGTGCCAGCAGCTCCCTTAGTGCCACAGGGATAATTTGGTATGGCTACACCTTC. As protein: CASSSLSATGIIWYGYTF.

J is TRBJ2-6 and V is TRBV6-5, with D tentatively TRBD1 (5 bases). The CDR3 is 15 residues long. Trimming removed 2 bases at V and 2 bases at J, with 7 bases between. Germline assignment: CDR1 MNHEY and CDR2 SVGAGI. CDR3 region: CASSYQQAGANVLTF. The CDR3 DNA reads TGTGCCAGCAGTTACCAACAGGCTGGGGCCAACGTCCTGACTTTC.

The chain couples TRBV5-5 to TRBJ2-1; no definite D call. The CDR3 is 17 residues long. Trimming cost V 4 bases and J 0 bases, with 17 bases left between them. The germline gives CDR1 SGHKS, CDR2 YYEKEE (reference sequence). CDR3 region: CASSQQVRLLSYNEQFF. The CDR3, as DNA: TGTGCCAGCAGCCAGCAGGTCCGCCTACTCTCCTACAATGAGCAGTTCTTC.

This clone was recorded once. The rearrangement joins TRBV18 to TRBJ1-2; tentative D call: TRBD1 (6 bases). Trimming removed 3 bases at V and 2 bases at J, with 13 bases between. Per the germline V gene, CDR1 is KGHSH and CDR2 is LQKENI. The CDR3 is 15 residues long. This CDR3 reads CASSPLNRDNYGYTF. The CDR3 nucleotides are TGTGCCAGCTCACCTCTCAACAGGGACAACTATGGCTACACCTTC.

The chain employs TRBV29-1 and TRBJ2-5; D gene ambiguous. CDR1 is SQVTM, CDR2 ANQGSEA, per germline. With 6 bases removed from V and 5 bases from J, the gap between germline ends came to 13 bases. CDR3 size: 12 residues. Here the CDR3 DNA reads TGCAGCGTCGCTCAGGTTATGGAGACCCAGTACTTC. This sequence encodes CSVAQVMETQYF.